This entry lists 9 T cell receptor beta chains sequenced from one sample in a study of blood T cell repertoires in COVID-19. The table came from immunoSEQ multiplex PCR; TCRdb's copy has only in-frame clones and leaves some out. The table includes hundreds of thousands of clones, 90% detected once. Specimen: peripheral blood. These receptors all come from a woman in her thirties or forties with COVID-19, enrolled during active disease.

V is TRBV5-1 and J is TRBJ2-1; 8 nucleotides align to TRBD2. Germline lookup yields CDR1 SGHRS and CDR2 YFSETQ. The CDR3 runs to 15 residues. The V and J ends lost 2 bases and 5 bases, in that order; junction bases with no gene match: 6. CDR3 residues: CASSFAGGGHNEQFF. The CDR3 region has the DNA TGCGCCAGCAGCTTTGCGGGGGGCGGACACAATGAGCAGTTCTTC.

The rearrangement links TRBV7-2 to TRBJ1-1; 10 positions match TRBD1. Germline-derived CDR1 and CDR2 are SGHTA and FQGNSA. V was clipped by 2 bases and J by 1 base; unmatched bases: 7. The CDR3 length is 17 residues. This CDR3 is CASSLTGTGVGNTEAFF. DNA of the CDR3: TGTGCCAGCAGCTTAACCGGGACAGGGGTAGGGAACACTGAAGCTTTCTTT.

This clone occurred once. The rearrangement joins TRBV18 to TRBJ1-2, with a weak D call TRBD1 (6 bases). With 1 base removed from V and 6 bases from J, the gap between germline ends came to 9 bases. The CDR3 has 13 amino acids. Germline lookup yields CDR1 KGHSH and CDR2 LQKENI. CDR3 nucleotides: TGTGCCAGCTCACCACTGGCAGGGGATGGCTACACCTTC. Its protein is CASSPLAGDGYTF. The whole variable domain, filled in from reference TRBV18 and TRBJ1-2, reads NAGVMQNPRHLVRRRGQEARLRCSPMKGHSHVYWYRQLPEEGLKFMVYLQKENIIDESGMPKERFSAEFPKEGPSILRIQQVVRGDSAAYFCASSPLAGDGYTFGSGTRLTVV.

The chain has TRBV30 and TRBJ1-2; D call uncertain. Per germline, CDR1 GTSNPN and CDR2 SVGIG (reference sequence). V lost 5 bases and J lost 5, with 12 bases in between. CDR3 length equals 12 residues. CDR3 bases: TGTGCCTGGGTAGGAGGGTTATATGGCTACACCTTC. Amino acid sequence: CAWVGGLYGYTF.

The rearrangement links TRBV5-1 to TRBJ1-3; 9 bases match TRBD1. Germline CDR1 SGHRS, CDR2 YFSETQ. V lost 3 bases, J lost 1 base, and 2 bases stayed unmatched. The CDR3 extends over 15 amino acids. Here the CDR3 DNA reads TGCGCCAGCAGCTGGGGACAGGGTTCTGGAAACACCATATATTTT. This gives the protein CASSWGQGSGNTIYF. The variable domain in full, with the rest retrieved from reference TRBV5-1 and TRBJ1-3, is KAGVTQTPRYLIKTRGQQVTLSCSPISGHRSVSWYQQTPGQGLQFLFEYFSETQRNKGNFPGRFSGRQFSNSRSEMNVSTLELGDSALYLCASSWGQGSGNTIYFGEGSWLTVV.

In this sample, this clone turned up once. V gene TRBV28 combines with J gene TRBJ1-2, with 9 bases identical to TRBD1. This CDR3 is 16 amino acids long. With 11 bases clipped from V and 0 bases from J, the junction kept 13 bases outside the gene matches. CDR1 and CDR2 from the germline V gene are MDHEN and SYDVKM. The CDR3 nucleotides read TGTGCCGGACACCGGGGACAGGGCGAAGCTAACTATGGCTACACCTTC. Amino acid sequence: CAGHRGQGEANYGYTF.

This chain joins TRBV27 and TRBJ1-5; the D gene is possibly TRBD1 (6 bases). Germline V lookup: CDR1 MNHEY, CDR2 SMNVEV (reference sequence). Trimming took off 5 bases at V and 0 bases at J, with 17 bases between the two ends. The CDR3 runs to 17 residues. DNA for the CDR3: TGTGCCAGCAGTCCAAGGGTTACAGGGTATAGCAATCAGCCCCAGCATTTT. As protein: CASSPRVTGYSNQPQHF.

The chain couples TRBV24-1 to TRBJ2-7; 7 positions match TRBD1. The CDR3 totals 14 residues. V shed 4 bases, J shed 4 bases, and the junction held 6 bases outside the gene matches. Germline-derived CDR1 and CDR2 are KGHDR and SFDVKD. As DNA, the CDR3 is TGTGCCACCAGTGACTCTGGGACAGTATACGAGCAGTACTTC. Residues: CATSDSGTVYEQYF.

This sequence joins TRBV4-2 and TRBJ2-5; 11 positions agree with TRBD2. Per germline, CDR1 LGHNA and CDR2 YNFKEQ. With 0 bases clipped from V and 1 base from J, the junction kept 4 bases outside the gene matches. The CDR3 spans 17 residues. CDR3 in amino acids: CASSQDSLAGGQETQYF. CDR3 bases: TGTGCCAGCAGCCAAGATAGCCTAGCGGGGGGCCAAGAGACCCAGTACTTC.